This TCR beta chain emerged from a study of T cell changes during pregnancy in multiple sclerosis (dated by TCRdb to the late 2010s). As for the study more broadly: The study examined how the T cell repertoire changed over the course of pregnancy in women with multiple sclerosis.

Libraries were built with the immunoSEQ multiplex PCR assay. This is the immuneACCESS table as TCRdb keeps it, with only in-frame sequences that have V and J called. A part of the clones is gone; compared with another copy, unresolved V genes explain less than half, and the rest is unexplained. This sample gives tens of thousands of clones in total; approximately 89% of them show up just once. Of the sample, 0.5% to 0.85% falls within the top ten clones. As concerns this clone: The antigen it binds to is not known. The input lacks base qualities; no much larger clone sits a single base away.

V loses 1 base of germline sequence and J loses 0 bases, and the interval between the two ends is 16 bases. From the germline V gene, CDR1 is MGHRA and CDR2 is YSYEKL. The CDR3 goes from the cysteine to the phenylalanine over 18 residues. Only the CDR3 DNA stays, 54 bases, in frame from base 1. This chain is built from TRBV4-1 and TRBJ2-4, with the identity of the D gene unclear. The sample consisted of CD4+ T cells from peripheral blood mononuclear cells, taken in the second trimester of pregnancy. This receptor was obtained from a female donor in good health, enrolled as a control in a pregnancy study. The encoded CDR3 is CASSQVSAPNLAKNIQYF. Here is the DNA: TGCGCCAGCAGCCAAGTCAGCGCCCCGAATCTAGCCAAAAACATTCAGTACTTC.